The 5 T cell receptor beta chains listed next were all sequenced from one sample in a study of T-cell memory formation after mild COVID-19. TCRdb analysed the 5' RACE reads with MiXCR anew, one entry per CDR3 protein. The table records more than 400,000 distinct CDR3 sequences, about 20% of them present only once. Sequences were obtained from PBMCs or a T cell subset sorted from them (not recorded which). These receptors came from an adult woman who had mild COVID-19 (a few samples of this study predate the infection). Cell type and time point are not known.

This clonotype was observed at least ten times. The chain links TRBV4-3 to TRBJ2-1, with D perhaps given as TRBD1 or TRBD2 (5 bases each). The CDR3 loop spans 13 amino acids. Trimming removed 4 bases at V and 7 bases at J, with 11 bases between. CDR1 LGHNA and CDR2 YSLEER come from the germline V gene. CDR3 residues: CASSLRGLNEQFF. Here the CDR3 DNA reads TGCGCCAGCAGCCTCCGGGGCCTGAATGAGCAGTTCTTC.

This clonotype was seen a few times. The genes are TRBV20-1 and TRBJ2-4; D is unresolved. This CDR3 has 15 residues. V shed 3 bases and J shed 0 bases, with 12 bases lying between them. Germline assignment: CDR1 DFQATT and CDR2 SNEGSKA (reference sequence). CDR3 amino acids: CSARGGTLAKNIQYF. The DNA for the CDR3 is TGCAGTGCTAGGGGCGGAACCTTAGCCAAAAACATTCAGTACTTC.

This clonotype was seen a handful of times. The J gene is TRBJ2-2, the V gene TRBV4-2; 7 bases map to TRBD2. The CDR3 covers 17 residues. CDR1 is LGHNA and CDR2 is YNFKEQ in the germline V gene. J lost 8 bases, V lost 2 bases, and 14 bases had no gene match. Here the CDR3 reads CASSQPPGWGGKGELFF. The CDR3 DNA sequence: TGTGCCAGCAGCCAACCCCCGGGGTGGGGAGGGAAGGGGGAGCTGTTTTTT.

V usage is TRBV29-1 and J usage is TRBJ2-7; 8 bases align to TRBD1. After removal of 3 bases from V and 2 bases from J, the junction contained 3 bases not matched to a gene. The CDR3 consists of 13 residues. In germline, CDR1 is SQVTM, CDR2 ANQGSEA. In DNA, the CDR3 is TGCAGCGTTGAGGACAGGGACGCCTACGAGCAGTACTTC. This sequence encodes CSVEDRDAYEQYF.

The chain uses TRBV12-3 or TRBV12-4 and TRBJ2-7; TRBD2 might be the D (8 bases). The length of the CDR3 is 15 residues. V lost 0 bases to trimming and J lost 6 bases, with 15 bases between them. CDR3 nucleotides: TGTGCCAGCAGTTTAGCCGGGACTAGACAGGGCGAGCAGTACTTC. Protein: CASSLAGTRQGEQYF.